Here is one T cell receptor (beta chain) with its context. Its specificity is not known. This entry belongs to a study of T cell repertoires in cytomegalovirus infection. Looking at the study overall: It was recently identified HLA-C-restricted and well-studied HLA-B-restricted CMV epitopes that the study used.

The CDR3 covers 16 residues. Per the germline V gene, CDR1 is MGHRA and CDR2 is YSYEKL. Trimming pared 4 bases from V and 2 bases from J, leaving 17 bases between. MiXCR was run by TCRdb on the reads, yielding one entry per CDR3 protein. The profile covers roughly 700,000 distinct CDR3 sequences, with roughly 30% appearing a single time and 18% taken by the ten largest. Specimen: cultured PBMCs, collected from culture after CMV antigen stimulation. The clonotype was recovered from a human donor in good health (CMV status not recorded). Some clones in this sample may be carry-over from other donors' samples. The chain is built from TRBV4-1 and TRBJ2-5; D possibly corresponds to TRBD2 (7 bases). In DNA, the CDR3 is TGCGCCAGCAGCCCAGCTGCGGGGGCCAGGCAAGAGACCCAGTACTTC. It specifies CASSPAAGARQETQYF.